The clone carrying this T cell receptor (beta chain) has more than one count but fewer than ten. No antigen is known for it. TCRdb re-analysed the RT-PCR reads in MiXCR, keeping a single row per CDR3 protein. The sample shows around 530,000 distinct CDR3 sequences, approximately 15% of them seen only once. V dropped 5 bases and J dropped 2 bases, with 10 bases sitting between them. Germline lookup yields CDR1 PRHDT and CDR2 FYEKMQ (reference sequence). The CDR3 runs to 13 residues. The data originate from a study of response to subunit inactivated influenza vaccine. Study-level results: Authors suggested each seasonal influenza vaccination recruits few new T cells.

The V gene is TRBV13, the J gene TRBJ2-7; D is perhaps TRBD1 (5 bases). Specimen: CD4+ T cells sorted from PBMCs, collected 23 to 25 months after vaccination. The sequence derives from a man aged 45-69 years who received an inactivated influenza vaccine. CDR3: CASSSDRAYEQYF. CDR3 in DNA: TGTGCCAGCAGCAGCGACAGAGCCTACGAGCAGTACTTC. The whole variable domain, filled in from reference TRBV13 and TRBJ2-7, reads AAGVIQSPRHLIKEKRETATLKCYPIPRHDTVYWYQQGPGQDPQFLISFYEKMQSDKGSIPDRFSAQQFSDYHSELNMSSLELGDSALYFCASSSDRAYEQYFGPGTRLTVT.